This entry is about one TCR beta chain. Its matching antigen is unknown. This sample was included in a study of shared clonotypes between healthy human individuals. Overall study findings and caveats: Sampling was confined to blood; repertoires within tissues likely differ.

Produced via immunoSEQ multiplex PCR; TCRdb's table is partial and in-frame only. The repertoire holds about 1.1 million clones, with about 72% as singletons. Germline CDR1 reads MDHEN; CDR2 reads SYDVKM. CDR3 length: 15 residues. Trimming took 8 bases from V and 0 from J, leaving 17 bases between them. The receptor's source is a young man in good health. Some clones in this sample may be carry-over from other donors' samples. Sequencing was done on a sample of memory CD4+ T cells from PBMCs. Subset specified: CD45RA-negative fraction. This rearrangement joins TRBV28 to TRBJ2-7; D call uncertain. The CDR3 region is CASGSWAVSSYEQYF. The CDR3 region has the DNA TGTGCCAGCGGGTCCTGGGCCGTCAGCTCCTACGAGCAGTACTTC.